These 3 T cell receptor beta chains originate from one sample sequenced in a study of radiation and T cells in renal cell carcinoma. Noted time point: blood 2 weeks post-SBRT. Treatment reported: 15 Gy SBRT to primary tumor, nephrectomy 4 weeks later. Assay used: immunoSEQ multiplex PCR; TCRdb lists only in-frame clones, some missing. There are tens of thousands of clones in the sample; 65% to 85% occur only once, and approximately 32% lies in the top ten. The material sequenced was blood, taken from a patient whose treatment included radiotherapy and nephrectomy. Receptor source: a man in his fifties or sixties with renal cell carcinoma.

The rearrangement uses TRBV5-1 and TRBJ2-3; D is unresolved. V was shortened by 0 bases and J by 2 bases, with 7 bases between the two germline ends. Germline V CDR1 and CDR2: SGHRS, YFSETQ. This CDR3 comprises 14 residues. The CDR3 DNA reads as TGCGCCAGCAGCTTGGTGGCAAACACAGATACGCAGTATTTT. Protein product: CASSLVANTDTQYF.

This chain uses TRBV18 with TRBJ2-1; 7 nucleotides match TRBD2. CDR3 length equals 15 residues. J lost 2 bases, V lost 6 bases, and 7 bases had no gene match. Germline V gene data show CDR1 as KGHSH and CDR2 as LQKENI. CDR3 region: CASSQLARTYNEQFF. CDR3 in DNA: TGTGCCAGCTCCCAACTAGCGCGAACCTACAATGAGCAGTTCTTC.

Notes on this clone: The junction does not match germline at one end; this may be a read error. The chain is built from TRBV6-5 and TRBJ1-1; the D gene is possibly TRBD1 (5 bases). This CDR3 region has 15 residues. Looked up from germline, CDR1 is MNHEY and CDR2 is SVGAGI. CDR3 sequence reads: CAISSSGTINTEAFF. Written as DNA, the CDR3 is TGTGCCATCAGTAGCTCCGGGACGATAAACACTGAAGCTTTCTTT.